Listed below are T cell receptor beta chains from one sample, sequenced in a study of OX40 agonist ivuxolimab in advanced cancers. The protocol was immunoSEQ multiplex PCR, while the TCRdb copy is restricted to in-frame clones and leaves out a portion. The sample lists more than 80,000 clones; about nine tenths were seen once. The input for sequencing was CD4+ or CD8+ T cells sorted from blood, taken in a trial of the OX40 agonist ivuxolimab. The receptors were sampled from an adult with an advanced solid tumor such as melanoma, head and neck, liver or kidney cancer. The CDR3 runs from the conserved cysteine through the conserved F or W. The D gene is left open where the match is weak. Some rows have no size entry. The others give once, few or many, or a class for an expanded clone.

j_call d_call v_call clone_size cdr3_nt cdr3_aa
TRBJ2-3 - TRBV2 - TGTGCCAGCAGTGGCGGGACGTGGTCAGATACGCAGTATTTT CASSGGTWSDTQYF
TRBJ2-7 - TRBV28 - TGTGCCAGCAGTTCCCCGGCGTACGAGCAGTACTTC CASSSPAYEQYF
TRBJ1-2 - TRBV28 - TGTGCCAGCAGTTTAGTACACTCTAACTATGGCTACACCTTC CASSLVHSNYGYTF
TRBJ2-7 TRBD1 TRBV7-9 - TGTGCCAGCAGCTTAGGGGGACAGGGGAACGAGCAGTACTTC CASSLGGQGNEQYF
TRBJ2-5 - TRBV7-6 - TGTGCCAGCAGCTCTTCCCGGGAGACCCAGTACTTC CASSSSRETQYF
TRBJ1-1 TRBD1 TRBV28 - TGTGCCAGCAGGGCACAGGGGTTGCGTACTGAAGCTTTCTTT CASRAQGLRTEAFF
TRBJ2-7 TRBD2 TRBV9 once TGTGCCAGCAGCGCAACCGGGACTAGGGATCACGAGCAGTACTTC CASSATGTRDHEQYF
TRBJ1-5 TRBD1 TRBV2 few TGTGCCAGCAGGGCAGGGGGAGGGGGTGGCAATCAGCCCCAGCATTTT CASRAGGGGGNQPQHF
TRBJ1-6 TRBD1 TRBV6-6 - TGTGCCAGCAGCTGGGGGGACAGGGTTGGTTCACCCCTCCACTTT CASSWGDRVGSPLHF
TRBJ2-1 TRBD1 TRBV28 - TGTGCCAGCAGTTTCGGACAGGGTCCCTACAATGAGCAGTTCTTC CASSFGQGPYNEQFF
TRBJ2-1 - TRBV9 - TGTGCCAGCAGCGTACAGGGGCTTGAGCAGTTCTTC CASSVQGLEQFF
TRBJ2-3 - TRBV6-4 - TGTGCCAGCAGTGTCCACGGCACAGATACGCAGTATTTT CASSVHGTDTQYF
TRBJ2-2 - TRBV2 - TGTGCCAGCAGTGGATCCTACGGGGGCCGGGGCGGGGAGCTGTTTTTT CASSGSYGGRGGELFF
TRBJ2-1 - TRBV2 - TGTGCCAGCAACCACAATGAGCAGTTCTTC CASNHNEQFF
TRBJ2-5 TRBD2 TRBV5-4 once TGTGCCAGCAGCCGGGGGGGGGCTGGAGAGACCCAGTACTTC CASSRGGAGETQYF
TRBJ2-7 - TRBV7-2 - TGTGCCAGCAGCTTAGAGAGGGGGATCGAGCAGTACTTC CASSLERGIEQYF
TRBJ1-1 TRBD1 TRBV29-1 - TGCAGCGTTCGACAGGGTTTAACTGAAGCTTTCTTT CSVRQGLTEAFF
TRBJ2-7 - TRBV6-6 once TGTGCCAGCACCCAACAGGGAAGCTACGAGCAGTACTTC CASTQQGSYEQYF
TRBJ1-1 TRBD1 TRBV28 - TGTGCCAGCAGCCCTGACAGGGGGCCCCCTGAAGCTTTCTTT CASSPDRGPPEAFF
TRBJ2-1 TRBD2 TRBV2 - TGTGCCAGGGGGGAGGGTACGTACAATGAGCAGTTCTTC CARGEGTYNEQFF
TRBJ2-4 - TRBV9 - TGTGCCAGCAGCGGCGCAGGCGGAAACATTCAGTACTTC CASSGAGGNIQYF
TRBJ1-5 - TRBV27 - TGTGCCAGCAGTTGGGGACCGGCTCAGCCCCAGCATTTT CASSWGPAQPQHF
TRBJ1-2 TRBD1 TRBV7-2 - TGTGCCAGCAGCTTAGAAGGGACAGGGGGCTATGGCTACACCTTC CASSLEGTGGYGYTF
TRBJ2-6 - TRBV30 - TGTGCCTGGAGTGTAGGGGTAACTGGGGCCAACGTCCTGACTTTC CAWSVGVTGANVLTF
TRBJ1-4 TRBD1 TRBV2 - TGTGCCGGAAGAAGGACAGGCTTTAATGAAAAACTGTTTTTT CAGRRTGFNEKLFF
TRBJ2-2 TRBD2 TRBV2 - TGTGCCAGCAAGGGAGCGGGGTGGTCCGGGGAGCTGTTTTTT CASKGAGWSGELFF
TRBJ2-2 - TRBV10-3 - TGTGCCATCAGTGAGGGAAAATCCGGGGAGCTGTTTTTT CAISEGKSGELFF
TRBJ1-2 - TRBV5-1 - TGCGCCAGCAGCCCCCGGGGGGCTACGGATGGCTACACCTTC CASSPRGATDGYTF
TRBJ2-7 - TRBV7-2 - TGTGCCAGCAGCCCCCCCATGGGCCCCCAGTACTTC CASSPPMGPQYF
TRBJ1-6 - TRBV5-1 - TGCGCCAGCAGCCTAAGGGAAAAAGGATCACCCCTCCACTTT CASSLREKGSPLHF
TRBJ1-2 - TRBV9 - TGTGCCAGCAGCCCCCCTTGGGGGAGCGGGACGAATGGCTACACCTTC CASSPPWGSGTNGYTF
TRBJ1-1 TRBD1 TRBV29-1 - TGCAGTGCCTCCTCCACAGGGGCAGGAGAAGCTTTCTTT CSASSTGAGEAFF
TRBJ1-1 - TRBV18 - TGTGCCAGCTCACGAACGACAGAGACTGAAGCTTTCTTT CASSRTTETEAFF
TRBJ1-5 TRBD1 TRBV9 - TGTGCCAGCAGTCGAGGACAGGGTAGCAATCAGCCCCAGCATTTT CASSRGQGSNQPQHF
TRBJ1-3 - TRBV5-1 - TGCGCCAGCAGCGCCACGGGGACAGGAAACACCATATATTTT CASSATGTGNTIYF
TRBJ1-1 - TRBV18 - TGTGCCAGCTCACCAAGGCGGGATAAGAACACTGAAGCTTTCTTT CASSPRRDKNTEAFF
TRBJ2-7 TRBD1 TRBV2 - TGTGCCAGCAGTCGGACAGGGTCTAGGTACGAGCAGTACTTC CASSRTGSRYEQYF
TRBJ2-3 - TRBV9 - TGTGCCAGCAGCGTAGGATCGGAGAGCACAGATACGCAGTATTTT CASSVGSESTDTQYF
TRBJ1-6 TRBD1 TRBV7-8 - TGTGCCAGCAGCTTAGTGAGACAGGGGTCACCCCTCCACTTT CASSLVRQGSPLHF
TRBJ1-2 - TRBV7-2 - TGTGCCAGCAGCTTTTCAGAGGGCTATGGCTACACCTTC CASSFSEGYGYTF